This section outlines one TCR beta chain sequence together with its context. As yet, its antigen is unknown. The authors processed graft tissue to release intraepithelial and lamina propria lymphocytes. The CDR3 spans 16 residues. V was shortened by 3 bases and J by 3 bases, with 12 bases between the two germline ends. The germline V gene encodes CDR1 SEHNR and CDR2 FQNEAQ (reference sequence). The source of the sample is a study of graft-versus-host responses after intestinal transplantation. The study's findings and limits: GvH clones surfaced in recipient marrow, some emerging earlier in ileum or blood.

Some clones are missing from TCRdb's copy, which holds only in-frame ones; the method was immunoSEQ multiplex PCR. The table lists roughly 5,100 clones, 80% of them singletons, with 8% in the top ten. The V gene is TRBV7-9, the J gene TRBJ1-6; D may be TRBD1 (6 bases). The source is a human patient who received an intestinal transplant, so some T cells may come from the graft donor. The sample consisted of ileum tissue, taken 120 to 130 days after intestinal transplantation. The CDR3 region is CASSLSSGHYNSPLHF. Written as DNA, the CDR3 is TGTGCCAGCAGCTTGTCATCGGGACACTATAATTCACCCCTCCACTTT.